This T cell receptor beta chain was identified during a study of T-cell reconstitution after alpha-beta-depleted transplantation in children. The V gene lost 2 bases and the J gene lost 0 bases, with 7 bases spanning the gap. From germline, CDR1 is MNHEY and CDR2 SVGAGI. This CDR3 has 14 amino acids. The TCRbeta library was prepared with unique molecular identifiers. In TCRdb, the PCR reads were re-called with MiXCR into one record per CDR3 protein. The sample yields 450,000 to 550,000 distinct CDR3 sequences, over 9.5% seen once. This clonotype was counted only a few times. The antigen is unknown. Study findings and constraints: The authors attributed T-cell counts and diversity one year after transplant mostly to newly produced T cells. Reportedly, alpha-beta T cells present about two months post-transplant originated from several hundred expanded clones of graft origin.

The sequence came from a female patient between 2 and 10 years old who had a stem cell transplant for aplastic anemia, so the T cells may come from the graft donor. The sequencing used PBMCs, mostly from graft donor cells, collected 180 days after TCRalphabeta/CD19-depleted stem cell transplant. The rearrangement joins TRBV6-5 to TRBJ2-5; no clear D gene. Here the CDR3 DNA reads TGTGCCAGCAGTTACGGGGTCGACCAAGAGACCCAGTACTTC. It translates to CASSYGVDQETQYF.